There are many counts of the clone carrying this T cell receptor (beta chain). Its matching antigen is unknown. V lost 6 bases and J 4 bases, leaving 9 bases between the germline ends. Per the germline V gene, CDR1 is SGHTA and CDR2 is FQGNSA. CDR3 length: 13 amino acids. These data come from a study of T cells after yellow fever vaccination. Turning to the study itself: Preparation of the low-cell-number fractions used SMART-Seq v4 Ultra Low Input.

UMIs and a universal primer site were added when TCR cDNA was made by 5'RACE template switching. One entry per CDR3 protein results from TCRdb running MiXCR on the 5' RACE reads. The table has 250,000 to 400,000 distinct CDR3 sequences, 4% to 5.5% seen once; the top ten hold 15% to 20%. Findings of the study overall: Subsequent booster samples again held most clones from primary vaccination (96% CD4, about 90% CD8). The appearance of a small share of clonotypes in both CD4 and CD8 compartments was observed.

This TCR derives from a man between 18 and 35 years old who received the YFV17D yellow fever vaccine. Sequencing was performed on PBMCs, taken 15 days after the yellow fever booster vaccination. The V call is TRBV7-2, the J call TRBJ2-2; maybe TRBD1 (6 bases). The CDR3 protein is CASRGTPTGELFF. DNA of the CDR3: TGTGCCAGCAGAGGGACACCCACCGGGGAGCTGTTTTTT.